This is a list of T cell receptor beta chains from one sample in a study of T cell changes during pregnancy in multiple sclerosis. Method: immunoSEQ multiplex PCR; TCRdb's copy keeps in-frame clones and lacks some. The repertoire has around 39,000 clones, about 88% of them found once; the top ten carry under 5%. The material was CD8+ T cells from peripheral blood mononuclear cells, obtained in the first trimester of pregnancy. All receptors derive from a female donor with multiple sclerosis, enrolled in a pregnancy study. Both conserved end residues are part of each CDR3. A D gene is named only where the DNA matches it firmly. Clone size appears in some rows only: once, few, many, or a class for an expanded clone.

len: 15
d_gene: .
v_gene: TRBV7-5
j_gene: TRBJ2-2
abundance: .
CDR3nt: TGTGTCAGAAGCCCCTCCTATCCCGGGACCGGGGAGCTGTTTTTT
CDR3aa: CVRSPSYPGTGELFF

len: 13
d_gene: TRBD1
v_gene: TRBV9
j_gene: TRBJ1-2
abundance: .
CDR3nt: TGTGCCAGCAGCGGTGAGACAGGGGTAGGCTACACCTTC
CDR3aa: CASSGETGVGYTF

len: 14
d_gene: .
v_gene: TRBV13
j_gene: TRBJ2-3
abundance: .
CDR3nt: TGTGCCAGCAATGCGGGACTTCGCACAGATACGCAGTATTTT
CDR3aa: CASNAGLRTDTQYF

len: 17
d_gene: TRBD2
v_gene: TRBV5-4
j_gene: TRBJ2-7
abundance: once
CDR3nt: TGTGCCAGACATCCTAGCGGACATAATAAACCCTCCTACGAGCAGTACTTC
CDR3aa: CARHPSGHNKPSYEQYF

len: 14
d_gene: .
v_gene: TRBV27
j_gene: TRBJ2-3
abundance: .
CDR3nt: TGTGCCAGCACCCTAGGGGGTAGCACAGATACGCAGTATTTT
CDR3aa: CASTLGGSTDTQYF

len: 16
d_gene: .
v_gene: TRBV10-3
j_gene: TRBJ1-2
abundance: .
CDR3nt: TGTGCCATCAGTGGGGGAGTCGGTCCCCTAAACTATGGCTACACCTTC
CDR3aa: CAISGGVGPLNYGYTF

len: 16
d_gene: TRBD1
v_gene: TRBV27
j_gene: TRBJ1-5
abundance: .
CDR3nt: TGTGCCAGCAGCCAAGATGGGGCGGGACAGCCCCAGCCCCAGCATTTT
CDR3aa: CASSQDGAGQPQPQHF

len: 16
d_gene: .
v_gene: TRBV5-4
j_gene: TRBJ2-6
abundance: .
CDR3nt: TGCGCCAGCAGCCAAGATGAGGGCTCTGGGGCCAACGTCCTGACTTTC
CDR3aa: CASSQDEGSGANVLTF

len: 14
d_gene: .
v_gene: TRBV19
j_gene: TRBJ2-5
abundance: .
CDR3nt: TGTGCCAGTAGTTCCCGGGGTAGCCAAGAGACCCAGTACTTC
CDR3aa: CASSSRGSQETQYF

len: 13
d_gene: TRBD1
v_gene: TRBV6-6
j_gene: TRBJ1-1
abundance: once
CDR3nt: TGTGCCAGCAGTCCACTCCCAGACAGGGAGGCTTTCTTT
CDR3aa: CASSPLPDREAFF

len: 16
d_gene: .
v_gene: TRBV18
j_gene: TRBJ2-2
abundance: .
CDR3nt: TGTGCCAGCTCACCACCGGGTCAGGGGTCCACCGGGGAGCTGTTTTTT
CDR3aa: CASSPPGQGSTGELFF

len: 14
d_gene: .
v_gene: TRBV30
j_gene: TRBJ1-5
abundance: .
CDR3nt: TGTGCCTGGAGCGGACAGTCATACAATCAGCCCCAGCATTTT
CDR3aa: CAWSGQSYNQPQHF

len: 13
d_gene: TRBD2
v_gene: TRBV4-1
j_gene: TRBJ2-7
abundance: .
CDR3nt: TGCGCCGCCGGGGCCGAGCGGGGGGACGAGCAGTACTTC
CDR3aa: CAAGAERGDEQYF

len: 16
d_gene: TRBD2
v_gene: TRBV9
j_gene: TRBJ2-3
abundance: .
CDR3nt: TGTGCCAGCAGCGTAGAAAGCGGGGGACTTACAGATACGCAGTATTTT
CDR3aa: CASSVESGGLTDTQYF

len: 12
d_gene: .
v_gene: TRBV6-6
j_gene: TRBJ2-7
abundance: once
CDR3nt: TGTGCCAGCAGTTACTCGGGGCCCGAGCAGTACTTC
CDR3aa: CASSYSGPEQYF

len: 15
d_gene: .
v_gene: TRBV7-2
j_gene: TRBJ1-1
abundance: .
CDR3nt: TGTGCCAGCAGCCCGCACAGGGACATGAACACTGAAGCTTTCTTT
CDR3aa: CASSPHRDMNTEAFF

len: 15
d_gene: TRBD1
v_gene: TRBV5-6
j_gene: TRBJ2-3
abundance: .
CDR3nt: TGTGCCAGCAGCTGGACAGGGTCCCTCAAAGATACGCAGTATTTT
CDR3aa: CASSWTGSLKDTQYF

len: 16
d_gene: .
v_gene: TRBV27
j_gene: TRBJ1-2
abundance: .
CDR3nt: TGTGCCAGCAGTATCACACAGGGCGCAAAATCCTATGGCTACACCTTC
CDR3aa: CASSITQGAKSYGYTF

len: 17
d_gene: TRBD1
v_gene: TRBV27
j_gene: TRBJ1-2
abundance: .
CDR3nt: TGTGCCAGCAGTTTATCGCCCGGGACAGCAAATTACTATGGCTACACCTTC
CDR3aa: CASSLSPGTANYYGYTF

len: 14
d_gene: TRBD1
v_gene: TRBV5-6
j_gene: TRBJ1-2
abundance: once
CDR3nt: TGTGCCAGCAGGGAAAGGACAGGGTGGGATGGCTACACCTTC
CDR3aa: CASRERTGWDGYTF

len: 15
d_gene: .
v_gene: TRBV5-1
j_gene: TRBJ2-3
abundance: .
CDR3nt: TGCGCCAGCAGCCAACAGGGGGGGAGGACAGATACGCAGTATTTT
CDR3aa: CASSQQGGRTDTQYF

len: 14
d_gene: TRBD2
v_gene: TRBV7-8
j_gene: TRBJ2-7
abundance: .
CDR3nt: TGTGCCAGCAGCCAGGGACTAGGTGTCCACGAACAGTACTTC
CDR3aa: CASSQGLGVHEQYF

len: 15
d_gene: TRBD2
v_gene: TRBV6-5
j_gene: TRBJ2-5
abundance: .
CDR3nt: TGTGCCAGCAGTCCGAGCGGGGGGGCCCAAGAGACCCAGTACTTC
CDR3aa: CASSPSGGAQETQYF

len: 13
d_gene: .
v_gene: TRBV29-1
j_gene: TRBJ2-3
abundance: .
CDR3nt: TGCAGCTGGACGGGGTTTAGCACAGATACGCAGTATTTT
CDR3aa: CSWTGFSTDTQYF

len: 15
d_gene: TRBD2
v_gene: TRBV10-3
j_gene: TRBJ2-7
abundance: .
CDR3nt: TGTGCCATCAGTGAGTCTACCGGGGGGAGAGGCGAGCAGTACTTC
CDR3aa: CAISESTGGRGEQYF

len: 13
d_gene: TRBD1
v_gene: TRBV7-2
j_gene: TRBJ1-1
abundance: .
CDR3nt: TGTGCCAGCACAGGGGGCAAGAACACTGAAGCTTTCTTT
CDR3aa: CASTGGKNTEAFF

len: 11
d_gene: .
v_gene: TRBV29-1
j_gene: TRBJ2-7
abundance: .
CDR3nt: TGCAGCGTTGAAGATCGGTACGAGCAGTACTTC
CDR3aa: CSVEDRYEQYF

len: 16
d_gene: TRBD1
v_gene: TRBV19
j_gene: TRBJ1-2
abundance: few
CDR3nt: TGTGCCAGCAAGGGGACAGGGGGCTCCTTCGGGTATGGCTACACCTTC
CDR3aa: CASKGTGGSFGYGYTF

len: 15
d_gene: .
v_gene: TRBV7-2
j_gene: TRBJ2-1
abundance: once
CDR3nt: TGTGCCAGCAGCTTAGGGGCGGGACCGAACAATGAGCAGTTCTTC
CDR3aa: CASSLGAGPNNEQFF

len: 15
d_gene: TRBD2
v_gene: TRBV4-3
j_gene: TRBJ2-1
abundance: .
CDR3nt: TGCGCCAGCAGCCAAGATCTGGGACTAAGAGTTGAGCAGTTCTTC
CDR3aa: CASSQDLGLRVEQFF

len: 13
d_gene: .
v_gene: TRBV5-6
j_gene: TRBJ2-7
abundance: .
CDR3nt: TGTGCCAGCGGTAGAGTCTTAACCTACGAGCAGTACTTC
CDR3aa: CASGRVLTYEQYF

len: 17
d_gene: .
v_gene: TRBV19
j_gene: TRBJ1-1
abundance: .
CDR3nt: TGTGCCAGTAGTACCCCGGAGTCTAGAGGGGGAAGGACTGAAGCTTTCTTT
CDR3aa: CASSTPESRGGRTEAFF

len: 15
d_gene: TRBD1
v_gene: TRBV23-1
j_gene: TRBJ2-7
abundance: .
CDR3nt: TGCGCCAGCATGCGCGGTAGGGACAGCTCCTACGAGCAGTACTTC
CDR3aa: CASMRGRDSSYEQYF

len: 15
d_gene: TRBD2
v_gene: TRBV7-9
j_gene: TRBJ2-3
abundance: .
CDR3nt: TGTGCCAGCAGCTCAGGACTAGCAAGCACAGATACGCAGTATTTT
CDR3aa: CASSSGLASTDTQYF

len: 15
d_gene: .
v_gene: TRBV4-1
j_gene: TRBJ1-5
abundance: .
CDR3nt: TGCGCCAGCAGCCCCAGCCAGGATAGCAATCAGCCCCAGCATTTT
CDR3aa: CASSPSQDSNQPQHF

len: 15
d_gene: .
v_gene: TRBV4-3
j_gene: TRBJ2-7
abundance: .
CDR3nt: TGCGCCAGCAGCCAAACTACCACGAGCGGGTACGAGCAGTACTTC
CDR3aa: CASSQTTTSGYEQYF

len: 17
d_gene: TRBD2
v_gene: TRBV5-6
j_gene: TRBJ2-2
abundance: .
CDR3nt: TGTGCCAGCAGCTTGGGGCTAGCGGGGGGAGGCACCGGGGAGCTGTTTTTT
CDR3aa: CASSLGLAGGGTGELFF

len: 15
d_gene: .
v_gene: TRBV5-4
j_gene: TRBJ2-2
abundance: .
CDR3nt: TGTGCCAGCAGCTTGGAATCCGTGAACACCGGGGAGCTGTTTTTT
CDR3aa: CASSLESVNTGELFF

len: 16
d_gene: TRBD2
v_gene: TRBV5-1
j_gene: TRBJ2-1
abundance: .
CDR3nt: TGCGCCAGCAGCTTGACCAGCGGGGAGTACTACAATGAGCAGTTCTTC
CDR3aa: CASSLTSGEYYNEQFF

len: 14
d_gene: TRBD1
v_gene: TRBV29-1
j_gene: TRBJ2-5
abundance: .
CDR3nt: TGCAGCGTTGACGGACAGGGTGATGGGGAGACCCAGTACTTC
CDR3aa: CSVDGQGDGETQYF

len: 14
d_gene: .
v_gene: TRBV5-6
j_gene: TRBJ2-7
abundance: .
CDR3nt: TGTGCCAGCAGCTCGGTGGACAGCCTCTACGAGCAGTACTTC
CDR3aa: CASSSVDSLYEQYF

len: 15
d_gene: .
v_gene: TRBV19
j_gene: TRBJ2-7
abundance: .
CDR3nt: TGTGCCAGTAGTGCTTCTATGACAGCTTTCTACGAGCAGTACTTC
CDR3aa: CASSASMTAFYEQYF

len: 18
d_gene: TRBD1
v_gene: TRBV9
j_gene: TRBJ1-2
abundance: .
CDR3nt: TGTGCCAGCAGCGTAGAAGGGACAGGGGTGTCCTCTATTTCTGGCTACACCTTC
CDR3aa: CASSVEGTGVSSISGYTF

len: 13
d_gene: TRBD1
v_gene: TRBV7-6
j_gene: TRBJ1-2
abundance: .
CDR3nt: TGTGCCAGCAGCTTACGACAGGGGGAAGGCTACACCTTC
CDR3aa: CASSLRQGEGYTF

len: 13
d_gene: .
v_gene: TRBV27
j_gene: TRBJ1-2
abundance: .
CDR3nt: TGTGCCAGCAGTTTGGAGGGAAGAAATGGCTACACCTTC
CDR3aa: CASSLEGRNGYTF

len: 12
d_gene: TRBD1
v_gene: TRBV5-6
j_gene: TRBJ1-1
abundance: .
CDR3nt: TGTGCCAGCACCTGGGGGCAGGGGGAATTTTTCTTT
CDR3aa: CASTWGQGEFFF

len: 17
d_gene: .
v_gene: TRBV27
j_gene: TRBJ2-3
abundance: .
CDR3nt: TGTGCCAGCAGAAATCAACCGGCAGGGGCCAGCACAGATACGCAGTATTTT
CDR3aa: CASRNQPAGASTDTQYF

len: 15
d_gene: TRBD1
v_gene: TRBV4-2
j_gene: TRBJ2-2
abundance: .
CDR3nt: TGTGCCAGCAGCCGAGCAGGGACAGACGCCGGGGAGCTGTTTTTT
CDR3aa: CASSRAGTDAGELFF